These T cell receptor beta chains were read from a single sample in a study of long-term antiretroviral therapy in people with HIV. TCRdb's copy holds only in-frame clones and misses some; the assay was immunoSEQ multiplex PCR. The table shows fewer than 30,000 clones, with about 82% occurring only once. This material consisted of unsorted PBMCs, taken 3 years after starting antiretroviral therapy. These receptors were collected from a man aged 35 to 55 with HIV. Each CDR3 is given with its conserved first and last residue. D genes are given only for firm matches. Expanded clones are given a class, and other clones once, few, many or no size at all.

v_gene	j_gene	abundance	d_gene	CDR3aa	CDR3nt
TRBV7-2	TRBJ2-5	NA	NA	CASSAGQSGSISQETQYF	TGTGCCAGCAGCGCCGGACAAAGCGGGTCCATCTCCCAAGAGACCCAGTACTTC
TRBV5-1	TRBJ2-3	NA	NA	CASSLSGTGDTQYF	TGCGCCAGCAGCTTGTCGGGGACGGGAGATACGCAGTATTTT
TRBV7-9	TRBJ1-5	NA	NA	CASSFLGQPQHF	TGTGCCAGCAGCTTCTTAGGTCAGCCCCAGCATTTT
TRBV7-8	TRBJ2-7	NA	NA	CASSAARAYEQYF	TGTGCCAGCAGCGCCGCCAGGGCCTACGAGCAGTACTTC
TRBV5-1	TRBJ2-7	once	TRBD1	CASSRTPGQGRFEQYF	TGCGCCAGCAGCCGAACACCGGGACAGGGTCGCTTCGAGCAGTACTTC
TRBV10-3	TRBJ2-5	NA	NA	CAISESVSHQETQYF	TGTGCCATCAGTGAGTCGGTCAGTCACCAAGAGACCCAGTACTTC
TRBV4-3	TRBJ2-7	NA	NA	CASSQDFGDYEQYF	TGCGCCAGCAGCCAAGATTTCGGAGACTACGAGCAGTACTTC
TRBV4-2	TRBJ2-3	NA	TRBD1	CASSQTGGGLDTQYF	TGTGCCAGCAGCCAGACAGGGGGTGGTCTAGATACGCAGTATTTT
TRBV30	TRBJ2-7	NA	TRBD1	CAWSRSGQSYEQYF	TGTGCCTGGAGTAGATCGGGACAGTCCTACGAGCAGTACTTC
TRBV10-3	TRBJ2-5	NA	NA	CATSRAQETQYF	TGTGCCACTTCCCGGGCCCAAGAGACCCAGTACTTC
TRBV7-8	TRBJ2-5	NA	NA	CASSLMETQYF	TGTGCCAGCAGCTTAATGGAGACCCAGTACTTC
TRBV6-9	TRBJ2-2	NA	TRBD1	CASSYRGRLNTGELFF	TGTGCCAGCAGTTATAGGGGGCGTTTGAACACCGGGGAGCTGTTTTTT
TRBV27	TRBJ2-7	once	NA	CASSLSRGINEQYF	TGTGCCAGCAGCCTATCTCGGGGGATCAACGAGCAGTACTTC
TRBV7-2	TRBJ2-3	NA	TRBD2	CASSSTGGQRWATDTQYF	TGTGCCAGCAGCTCGACGGGGGGGCAGAGGTGGGCCACAGATACGCAGTATTTT
TRBV5-1	TRBJ1-2	NA	TRBD1	CASSPRTGSANYGYTF	TGCGCCAGCAGCCCGAGGACAGGTTCAGCTAACTATGGCTACACCTTC
TRBV22-1	TRBJ1-1	few	NA	CPGSARPVYTEAFF	TGTCCTGGGAGCGCACGTCCTGTGTACACTGAAGCTTTCTTT
TRBV19	TRBJ1-1	NA	NA	CASSISGGNTEAFF	TGTGCCAGTAGTATTAGCGGGGGTAACACTGAAGCTTTCTTT
TRBV7-2	TRBJ2-2	NA	NA	CASSFPGDNTGELFF	TGTGCCAGCAGCTTCCCAGGGGACAACACCGGGGAGCTGTTTTTT
TRBV6-1	TRBJ1-2	NA	NA	CASSEGDTGYGYTF	TGTGCCAGCAGTGAAGGGGACACAGGCTATGGCTACACCTTC
TRBV6-5	TRBJ1-2	NA	NA	CASRTGTYGYTF	TGTGCCAGCAGAACCGGCACCTATGGCTACACCTTC
TRBV5-4	TRBJ2-7	NA	TRBD2	CASSLAVAGNSYEQYF	TGTGCCAGCAGCTTGGCAGTAGCGGGGAACTCCTACGAGCAGTACTTC